Each of the 5 T cell receptor beta chains below was sequenced from the same sample in a study of OX40 agonist ivuxolimab in advanced cancers. Receptors were amplified or captured by the immunoSEQ multiplex PCR assay. This is the immuneACCESS table as TCRdb keeps it, with only in-frame sequences that have V and J called. A part of the clones is gone; compared with another copy, unresolved V genes explain less than half, and the rest is unexplained. The sample table lists 90,000 to 100,000 clones, more than 95% of them with a count of one. The ten largest clonotypes hold 2% to 2.5% of the sample. The specimen comprised CD4+ or CD8+ T cells sorted from blood, sampled in a trial of the OX40 agonist ivuxolimab. These receptors all come from an adult with an advanced solid tumor such as melanoma, head and neck, liver or kidney cancer.

This chain links TRBV19 with TRBJ2-7, with 7 bases identical to TRBD1. Germline V gene sequence: CDR1 LNHDA, CDR2 SQIVND (reference sequence). The CDR3 length is 13 residues. The V segment lost 5 bases and the J segment 2 bases; nucleotides outside the gene matches: 3. The CDR3 is CASSLGTAYEQYF. CDR3 nucleotide sequence: TGTGCCAGTAGTCTTGGGACAGCCTACGAGCAGTACTTC.

This clone was observed once. The chain couples TRBV4-3 to TRBJ2-1; no definite D call. V was trimmed by 1 base and J by 1 base, leaving 8 bases between them. Germline CDR1 reads LGHNA; CDR2 reads YSLEER. This CDR3 is built from 15 residues. Here the CDR3 DNA reads TGCGCCAGCAGCCAAGGGGTGGGGTCCTACAATGAGCAGTTCTTC. Its protein is CASSQGVGSYNEQFF.

This chain links TRBV27 with TRBJ1-2; D is unclear. The CDR3 loop spans 13 amino acids. The ends were cut back, 3 bases at V and 3 bases at J, with 8 bases in the middle. Germline assignment: CDR1 MNHEY and CDR2 SMNVEV (reference sequence). This CDR3 is CASSLDGHYGYTF. For the CDR3, the DNA is TGTGCCAGCAGTTTGGACGGGCACTATGGCTACACCTTC.

The chain is built from TRBV5-6 and TRBJ2-1; 7 bases align to TRBD2. Trimming at V came to 3 bases and at J to 5 bases, leaving 8 bases not matched to a gene. The CDR3 is 15 amino acids. Germline CDR1 is SGHDT and CDR2 is YYEEEE. The CDR3: CASSYASGPNNEQFF. The CDR3 DNA reads TGTGCCAGCAGCTACGCTAGCGGCCCCAACAATGAGCAGTTCTTC.

V gene TRBV19 combines with J gene TRBJ1-2; D is perhaps TRBD1 (6 bases). CDR1 and CDR2 from the germline V gene are LNHDA and SQIVND (reference sequence). CDR3 size: 11 residues. Trimming pared 6 bases from V and 9 bases from J, leaving 11 bases between. CDR3 amino acids: CASSRTASYTF. The DNA for the CDR3 is TGTGCCAGTAGCCGGACAGCTAGCTACACCTTC. The full variable domain, its missing parts supplied by reference TRBV19 and TRBJ1-2, is DGGITQSPKYLFRKEGQNVTLSCEQNLNHDAMYWYRQDPGQGLRLIYYSQIVNDFQKGDIAEGYSVSREKKESFPLTVTSAQKNPTAFYLCASSRTASYTFGSGTRLTVV.